This entry lists 24 T cell receptor beta chains sequenced from one sample in a study of blood T cell repertoires in COVID-19. Clones were read by immunoSEQ multiplex PCR, and TCRdb kept only the in-frame ones, dropping some. Of tens of thousands of clones in the sample, 70% to 90% were seen once. The sequencing input was peripheral blood. The receptors originated from a man aged 65 to 79 with acute or convalescent COVID-19.

The chain carries TRBV9 and TRBJ2-1, with 8 positions matching TRBD1. The ends lost 1 base at V and 4 bases at J; junction bases unmatched: 4. Germline CDR1 is SGDLS and CDR2 is YYNGEE. The CDR3 totals 15 residues. In DNA, the CDR3 is TGTGCCAGCAGCGTACTAGACAGGGGATACAATGAGCAGTTCTTC. The encoded protein is CASSVLDRGYNEQFF.

This clone was picked up one time. CDR3 DNA sequence: TGTGCCAGCAGCTTTGGGGACAGCTACAATGAGCAGTTCTTC. Translated, it gives CASSFGDSYNEQFF. The V gene is TRBV11-1, the J gene TRBJ2-1, with 7 nucleotides matching TRBD1. CDR3 length: 14 residues. V lost 3 bases to trimming and J lost 3 bases; unmatched junction nucleotides: 2. The germline gives CDR1 SGHAT, CDR2 FQDESV (reference sequence). Supplemented by reference TRBV11-1 and TRBJ2-1, the full variable domain reads EAEVAQSPRYKITEKSQAVAFWCDPISGHATLYWYRQILGQGPELLVQFQDESVVDDSQLPKDRFSAERLKGVDSTLKIQPAELGDSAMYLCASSFGDSYNEQFFGPGTRLTVL.

V is TRBV6-5 and J is TRBJ1-4; D perhaps matches TRBD1 (5 bases). V lost 5 bases and J 8 bases, leaving 15 bases between the germline ends. Germline values: CDR1 MNHEY, CDR2 SVGAGI. The length of the CDR3 is 14 residues. CDR3: CASSIQVRKEKLFF. The DNA for the CDR3 is TGTGCCAGCAGTATACAGGTTAGAAAGGAAAAACTGTTTTTT.

Details on this clone: This sample also contains other DNA sequences that code for the same CDR3. The V and J genes are TRBV7-2 and TRBJ1-4, with 10 bases lining up with TRBD1. Germline V CDR1 and CDR2: SGHTA, FQGNSA. V trimming: 5 bases; J trimming: 7 bases; junction bases outside the gene matches: 4. The CDR3 runs 14 residues. The CDR3 reads CASSLDRGGEKLFF. CDR3 nucleotide sequence: TGTGCCAGCAGCCTGGACAGGGGGGGTGAAAAACTGTTTTTT.

The chain uses TRBV7-9 and TRBJ1-1; 8 nucleotides line up with TRBD1. CDR1 is SEHNR, CDR2 FQNEAQ, per germline (reference sequence). The CDR3 covers 14 residues. V trimming: 5 bases; J trimming: 7 bases; junction bases outside the gene matches: 9. The CDR3 DNA reads TGTGCCAGCAGCCCAAAGGACAGGGAGAGTGAAGCTTTCTTT. It translates to CASSPKDRESEAFF. Supplemented by reference TRBV7-9 and TRBJ1-1, the full variable domain reads DTGVSQNPRHKITKRGQNVTFRCDPISEHNRLYWYRQTLGQGPEFLTYFQNEAQLEKSRLLSDRFSAERPKGSFSTLEIQRTEQGDSAMYLCASSPKDRESEAFFGQGTRLTVV.

The V call is TRBV19, the J call TRBJ2-1; 9 bases match TRBD2. CDR1 is LNHDA, CDR2 SQIVND, per germline (reference sequence). The CDR3 sequence is 14 residues long. The ends lost 4 bases at V and 6 bases at J; junction bases unmatched: 4. CDR3 sequence reads: CASSKAGGPNEQFF. The CDR3, as DNA: TGTGCCAGTAGTAAAGCGGGAGGCCCCAATGAGCAGTTCTTC.

This clone appeared a few times. This chain uses TRBV7-2 with TRBJ1-5; TRBD1 agrees at 7 bases. Germline V lookup: CDR1 SGHTA, CDR2 FQGNSA. The CDR3 runs to 15 residues. V gave up 3 bases and J gave up 2 bases; unmatched junction bases: 4. CDR3 protein: CASSFDRAGNQPQHF. In nucleotides, the CDR3 is TGTGCCAGCAGCTTCGACAGGGCAGGCAATCAGCCCCAGCATTTT.

This clone was detected a few times. The chain carries TRBV30 and TRBJ1-2, with 8 bases fitting TRBD1. CDR3 length equals 14 residues. Losses at the gene ends were 0 bases for V and 8 bases for J; bases not matched to a gene: 8. Germline CDR1 and CDR2: GTSNPN and SVGIG (reference sequence). This CDR3 reads CAWSVPDRVRGYTF. As DNA, the CDR3 is TGTGCCTGGAGTGTACCGGACAGGGTTAGGGGCTACACCTTC. Supplemented by reference TRBV30 and TRBJ1-2, the full variable domain reads SQTIHQWPATLVQPVGSPLSLECTVEGTSNPNLYWYRQAAGRGLQLLFYSVGIGQISSEVPQNLSASRPQDRQFILSSKKLLLSDSGFYLCAWSVPDRVRGYTFGSGTRLTVV.

The V and J genes are TRBV7-6 and TRBJ2-3; 7 bases fit TRBD1. V was clipped by 5 bases and J by 2 bases; unmatched bases: 13. The CDR3 spans 17 residues. Germline lookup yields CDR1 SGHVS and CDR2 FNYEAQ. The CDR3 sequence: CASSTLQWDRATDTQYF. The CDR3, as DNA: TGTGCCAGCAGCACTCTCCAATGGGACAGAGCCACAGATACGCAGTATTTT.

This clone was detected once. This sequence joins TRBV5-1 and TRBJ2-7; the match to TRBD1 covers 9 bases. V was clipped by 3 bases and J by 0 bases; unmatched bases: 4. CDR3 size: 15 residues. The germline gives CDR1 SGHRS, CDR2 YFSETQ. In DNA form, the CDR3 reads TGCGCCAGCAGCTCCGGACAGGGGCTCTCCTACGAGCAGTACTTC. This gives the protein CASSSGQGLSYEQYF.

This chain joins TRBV14 and TRBJ2-1; 8 nucleotides agree with TRBD2. CDR3 length: 16 amino acids. From germline, CDR1 is SGHDN and CDR2 FVKESK. Unmatched junction bases numbered 8, after V lost 4 bases and J lost 3 bases. The CDR3 reads CASSRTSITLYNEQFF. For the CDR3, the DNA is TGTGCCAGCAGCCGGACTAGCATTACCCTCTACAATGAGCAGTTCTTC.

The genes are TRBV2 and TRBJ1-2; TRBD1 aligns across 9 bases. The V and J ends lost 6 bases and 9 bases, in that order; junction bases with no gene match: 11. Looked up from germline, CDR1 is SNHLY and CDR2 is FYNNEI. This CDR3 contains 14 residues. The CDR3, as DNA: TGTGCCAGCAGCATGACCGGGGACAGGGTGTGCTACACCTTC. This gives the protein CASSMTGDRVCYTF.

V usage is TRBV19 and J usage is TRBJ2-7, with 8 bases aligning to TRBD2. The germline V gene has CDR1 LNHDA and CDR2 SQIVND (reference sequence). The CDR3 has 14 amino acids. V was pared by 6 bases and J by 3 bases, with 7 bases of the junction left unmatched. CDR3 nucleotides: TGTGCCAGTAGCGGGAGGGCCGGGCGCTACGAGCAGTACTTC. Translation gives CASSGRAGRYEQYF.

J is TRBJ2-2 and V is TRBV28; the D gene is possibly TRBD1 (6 bases). CDR1 is MDHEN, CDR2 SYDVKM, per germline. The germline V and J ends were trimmed by 7 bases and 4 bases, with 19 bases remaining between them. This CDR3 is built from 16 residues. Here the CDR3 DNA reads TGTGCCAGCATTAGGACAGCCAGCCCTGTCACCGGGGAGCTGTTTTTT. This gives the protein CASIRTASPVTGELFF.

The rearrangement links TRBV27 to TRBJ2-2, with 7 bases lining up with TRBD1. The germline CDR1 and CDR2 sequences are MNHEY and SMNVEV (reference sequence). V lost 10 bases and J lost 4; bases outside the gene matches: 15. CDR3 length: 16 amino acids. This chain's CDR3 is CAIERGGQFGTGELFF. The CDR3 region has the DNA TGTGCCATCGAAAGAGGGGGACAGTTTGGCACCGGGGAGCTGTTTTTT.

The chain couples TRBV24-1 to TRBJ2-4, with D perhaps TRBD1 (5 bases). The CDR3 consists of 18 residues. V was trimmed by 6 bases and J by 0 bases, leaving 20 bases between them. Germline V gene data show CDR1 as KGHDR and CDR2 as SFDVKD. The CDR3 is CATSQKRGDSKAKNIQYF. The CDR3 DNA sequence: TGTGCCACCAGTCAAAAGAGAGGTGACAGCAAAGCCAAAAACATTCAGTACTTC.

The J gene is TRBJ1-3, the V gene TRBV6-6; unclear D gene. Germline V gene data show CDR1 as MNHNY and CDR2 as SVGAGI (reference sequence). The CDR3 totals 16 residues. V was clipped by 2 bases and J by 3 bases, with 14 bases between them. This chain's CDR3 is CASSYTNSGGGNTIYF. The CDR3 nucleotides are TGTGCCAGCAGTTACACGAACTCTGGTGGTGGAAACACCATATATTTT.

The sample holds a few counts of this clone. The V gene is TRBV6-2 or TRBV6-3, the J gene TRBJ2-7; D ambiguous. The ends were cut back, 6 bases at V and 6 bases at J, with 12 bases in the middle. Germline V gene data show CDR1 as MNHEY and CDR2 as SVGEGT. This CDR3 region has 12 residues. The CDR3 nucleotides are TGTGCCAGCAGCGAGCCCTCTTTCGAGCAGTACGTC. Encoded protein: CASSEPSFEQYV.

The genes are TRBV9 and TRBJ2-7, with unresolved D. Germline assignment: CDR1 SGDLS and CDR2 YYNGEE. The CDR3 runs 13 residues. The V gene lost 1 base and the J gene lost 4 bases, with 9 bases spanning the gap. The CDR3 protein is CASSVPVLYEQYF. CDR3 nucleotide sequence: TGTGCCAGCAGCGTACCCGTATTGTACGAGCAGTACTTC.

The chain recombines TRBV6-2 or TRBV6-3 with TRBJ1-5, with D tentatively TRBD1 (5 bases). Germline CDR1 and CDR2: MNHEY and SVGEGT. There are 16 residues in the CDR3. V was cut by 4 bases and J by 5 bases, with 18 bases left in between. CDR3 sequence (DNA): TGTGCCAGCAGTTCACGAATGACAGCCGCGTATCAGCCCCAGCATTTT. It encodes CASSSRMTAAYQPQHF.

The chain combines TRBV6-5 with TRBJ2-5; D unresolved. V gave up 7 bases and J gave up 4 bases, with 7 bases separating them. Germline CDR1 reads MNHEY; CDR2 reads SVGAGI. This CDR3 contains 11 residues. CDR3: CASNLGETQYF. DNA for the CDR3: TGTGCCAGCAACCTAGGAGAGACCCAGTACTTC.

V gene TRBV5-1 combines with J gene TRBJ1-5; D is possibly TRBD1 (6 bases). This CDR3 is 15 amino acids long. The V end was cut by 5 bases, the J end by 0 bases, with 12 bases between. CDR1 and CDR2 (germline): SGHRS, YFSETQ. The CDR3 sequence: CASSAQGHSNQPQHF. In DNA, the CDR3 is TGCGCCAGCAGTGCGCAGGGGCATAGCAATCAGCCCCAGCATTTT. Together with reference TRBV5-1 and TRBJ1-5, the CDR3 gives the full variable domain: KAGVTQTPRYLIKTRGQQVTLSCSPISGHRSVSWYQQTPGQGLQFLFEYFSETQRNKGNFPGRFSGRQFSNSRSEMNVSTLELGDSALYLCASSAQGHSNQPQHFGDGTRLSIL.

The genes are TRBV7-3 and TRBJ1-1, with D unclear. V was shortened by 3 bases and J by 1 base, with 6 bases between the two germline ends. The length of the CDR3 is 13 residues. In germline, CDR1 is SGHTA, CDR2 FQGTGA. The DNA of the CDR3 is TGTGCCAGCAGCTTTCGGAGGAACACTGAAGCTTTCTTT. Translating gives CASSFRRNTEAFF.

The rearrangement uses TRBV6-6 and TRBJ1-1; a weak D match, TRBD1 (6 bases). The V gene's germline CDR1 is MNHNY and CDR2 SVGAGI (reference sequence). V was clipped by 6 bases and J by 4 bases, with 12 bases between them. The CDR3 has 13 residues. The CDR3 region is CASRQGKGTEAFF. CDR3 DNA sequence: TGTGCCAGCAGACAGGGAAAAGGCACTGAAGCTTTCTTT.